The clone carrying this T cell receptor beta chain has ten or more counts. What it recognizes is unknown. This entry comes from a study of naive and memory T cell subsets. An equimolar mix of two oligonucleotides served as the beta constant-region primer for TRBC1 and TRBC2. TCRdb passed the UMI-ligation and nested PCR reads through MiXCR, listing each CDR3 protein once. The table has some 87,000 distinct CDR3 sequences, about 7% seen once. Study findings and constraints: Each distinct alpha or beta sequence counts as one clonotype. Expression changes during T cell differentiation may affect RNA-based TCR counts. In naive cells, over 95% of TCR sequences were seen only once. Gini index rose across naive, CM, EM and EMRA in CD4 and CD8.

Deletions cut 0 bases from V and 0 bases from J, with 11 bases between. Germline V gives CDR1 LGHDT, CDR2 YNNKEL (reference sequence). This CDR3 has 16 residues. The sequenced sample consisted of central memory CD4+ T cells from blood. The chain carries TRBV3-1 and TRBJ1-1; TRBD1 might be the D (5 bases). This receptor was identified in a human donor in good health. For the CDR3, the DNA is TGTGCCAGCAGCCAAGATGTTGGGACCTTGAACACTGAAGCTTTCTTT. Its protein is CASSQDVGTLNTEAFF.